Following are 27 T cell receptor beta chains from one sample sequenced in a study of shared clonotypes between healthy human individuals. Naive CD8 cells were CD45RO-negative, positively selected for CCR7, excluding terminally differentiated effector memory CD45RA+ cells. Here immunoSEQ multiplex PCR was the method, and the copy in TCRdb shows in-frame clones only, minus some. The sample has about 2 million clones, approximately 94% seen once. Sequencing was performed on naive CD8+ T cells sorted from blood. Every receptor here comes from a man between 18 and 29 years old in good health.

This chain joins TRBV27 and TRBJ2-7; D might be TRBD1 (6 bases). The CDR3 contains 17 residues. The germline V gene encodes CDR1 MNHEY and CDR2 SMNVEV (reference sequence). V lost 0 bases to trimming and J lost 0 bases, with 15 bases between them. The CDR3 sequence: CASSLSASKDSSYEQYF. Written as DNA, the CDR3 is TGTGCCAGCAGTTTATCGGCATCGAAGGACAGCTCCTACGAGCAGTACTTC.

The chain has TRBV19 and TRBJ1-2; D unclear. CDR3 size: 11 residues. Looked up from germline, CDR1 is LNHDA and CDR2 is SQIVND (reference sequence). Trimming took 8 bases from V and 3 from J, leaving 7 bases between them. CDR3 coding DNA: TGTGCCAGTGAGAGCTACTATGGCTACACCTTC. Translated, it gives CASESYYGYTF.

This clone showed up just once. Other DNA sequences in this sample translate to the same CDR3. The rearrangement joins TRBV6-5 to TRBJ2-7; D might be TRBD1 (5 bases). The CDR3 sequence is 13 residues long. Germline V CDR1 and CDR2: MNHEY, SVGAGI. Trimming stripped 2 bases from V and 2 bases from J, with 7 bases between. The chain's CDR3 is CASSYQGAYEQYF. CDR3 coding DNA: TGTGCCAGCAGTTACCAGGGCGCCTACGAGCAGTACTTC.

The V call is TRBV27, the J call TRBJ1-5; perhaps TRBD1 as D (5 bases). V was trimmed by 6 bases and J by 3 bases, leaving 9 bases between them. This CDR3 is built from 13 residues. Germline V lookup: CDR1 MNHEY, CDR2 SMNVEV (reference sequence). CDR3 in DNA: TGTGCCAGCAGCCGGGGGGACAATCAGCCCCAGCATTTT. Its translation is CASSRGDNQPQHF.

This rearrangement joins TRBV27 to TRBJ1-2; D perhaps matches TRBD1 (5 bases). The CDR3 runs to 13 residues. Trimming pared 6 bases from V and 2 bases from J, leaving 10 bases between. Germline-derived CDR1 and CDR2 are MNHEY and SMNVEV (reference sequence). This chain's CDR3 is CASRKEGNYGYTF. Written as DNA, the CDR3 is TGTGCCAGCAGAAAAGAGGGGAACTATGGCTACACCTTC.

This chain joins TRBV25-1 and TRBJ2-1; 7 nucleotides line up with TRBD2. Germline V gene data show CDR1 as MGHDK and CDR2 as SYGVNS. This CDR3 is 16 amino acids long. With 0 bases clipped from V and 0 bases from J, the junction kept 2 bases outside the gene matches. CDR3 in DNA: TGTGCCAGCAGTGAATATGGGGAGGGCTCCTACAATGAGCAGTTCTTC. As protein: CASSEYGEGSYNEQFF.

V is TRBV4-2 and J is TRBJ2-3; 9 bases match TRBD2. The CDR3 is 17 residues long. V lost 0 bases and J lost 1; bases outside the gene matches: 5. Germline V gives CDR1 LGHNA, CDR2 YNFKEQ. The CDR3 DNA follows: TGTGCCAGCAGCCAAGATCCTTTAGCGGGGGGCACAGATACGCAGTATTTT. Its protein is CASSQDPLAGGTDTQYF.

This chain uses TRBV28 with TRBJ2-7; D call uncertain. V lost 7 bases and J lost 2, with 9 bases in between. The CDR3 consists of 12 residues. Germline CDR1 MDHEN, CDR2 SYDVKM. The CDR3 spells CASNLPTYEQYF. CDR3 DNA sequence: TGTGCCAGCAATCTCCCGACCTACGAGCAGTACTTC.

This sequence joins TRBV6-1 and TRBJ2-2; no clear D gene. Germline CDR1 reads MNHNS; CDR2 reads SASEGT. This CDR3 comprises 15 residues. V was trimmed by 7 bases and J by 7 bases, leaving 19 bases between them. CDR3 in amino acids: CASNLDFPSVGELFF. CDR3 nucleotide sequence: TGTGCCAGCAACCTCGACTTCCCCTCGGTCGGGGAGCTGTTTTTT.

The rearrangement joins TRBV7-9 to TRBJ1-2, with D possibly matching TRBD1 (6 bases). Germline CDR1 reads SEHNR; CDR2 reads FQNEAQ (reference sequence). V lost 4 bases and J lost 8, with 17 bases in between. The CDR3 length is 14 residues. The DNA for the CDR3 is TGTGCCAGCAGCTCGGACAGATGGGGAGACGGCTACACCTTC. Its translation: CASSSDRWGDGYTF.

The chain joins TRBV7-6 to TRBJ2-1; TRBD1 is a possible D gene (5 bases). CDR3 length equals 14 residues. V shed 5 bases and J shed 5 bases, with 13 bases lying between them. CDR1 is SGHVS and CDR2 is FNYEAQ in the germline V gene. The CDR3 loop is CASSRTKGHNEQFF. In DNA, the CDR3 is TGTGCCAGCAGCCGGACAAAGGGGCACAATGAGCAGTTCTTC.

V usage is TRBV19 and J usage is TRBJ1-5; D is unclear. V lost 6 bases to trimming and J lost 7 bases, with 16 bases between them. The CDR3 is 14 amino acids. Germline V lookup: CDR1 LNHDA, CDR2 SQIVND (reference sequence). As DNA, the CDR3 is TGTGCCAGTAGCACCCGCACCCCGGGACAGCCCCAGCATTTT. The encoded protein is CASSTRTPGQPQHF.

The chain employs TRBV9 and TRBJ2-7, with 7 positions matching TRBD1. V shed 3 bases, J shed 4 bases, and the junction held 4 bases outside the gene matches. The germline V gene has CDR1 SGDLS and CDR2 YYNGEE. The CDR3 consists of 13 residues. CDR3 protein: CASSDRQGYEQYF. The CDR3 DNA reads TGTGCCAGCAGCGACCGACAGGGATACGAGCAGTACTTC.

The rearrangement links TRBV29-1 to TRBJ2-1; 10 nucleotides align to TRBD2. The CDR3 runs 13 residues. V trimming: 7 bases; J trimming: 6 bases; junction bases outside the gene matches: 6. Germline CDR1 is SQVTM and CDR2 is ANQGSEA. The CDR3 DNA reads TGCAGCGCTGTAGCGGGGGGAACCAATGAGCAGTTCTTC. This translates into CSAVAGGTNEQFF.

This sequence joins TRBV5-4 and TRBJ1-1; D is possibly TRBD1 (5 bases). The germline CDR1 and CDR2 sequences are SGHNT and YYREEE (reference sequence). Trimming left V 5 bases short and J 7 bases short, with 15 bases between. The CDR3 length is 13 residues. CDR3 residues: CASSLGGGIEAFF. The CDR3 nucleotides read TGTGCCAGCAGTCTGGGTGGGGGGATTGAAGCTTTCTTT.

The chain has TRBV2 and TRBJ1-1, with D hard to call. The germline V gene encodes CDR1 SNHLY and CDR2 FYNNEI. The V gene lost 6 bases and the J gene lost 8 bases, with 19 bases spanning the gap. The CDR3 runs to 14 residues. The CDR3 DNA sequence: TGTGCCAGCAGCCTTAGTAACCCCGGGAAGGAAGCTTTCTTT. Translated: CASSLSNPGKEAFF.

This rearrangement joins TRBV5-6 to TRBJ1-2; the match to TRBD1 covers 9 bases. CDR3 length: 14 residues. Germline V gene sequence: CDR1 SGHDT, CDR2 YYEEEE. The junction had 6 bases not matched to a gene; V was cut back by 5 bases and J by 4 bases. The CDR3 protein is CASSWDRAGYGYTF. The CDR3 DNA reads TGTGCCAGCAGTTGGGACAGGGCGGGCTATGGCTACACCTTC.

This clone was seen a single time. The chain uses TRBV13 and TRBJ2-7; D is perhaps TRBD1 (7 bases). From germline, CDR1 is PRHDT and CDR2 FYEKMQ (reference sequence). Trimming took off 5 bases at V and 3 bases at J, with 11 bases between the two ends. CDR3 length: 13 amino acids. The chain's CDR3 is CASSPGGFYEQYF. CDR3 nucleotide sequence: TGTGCCAGCAGCCCAGGGGGGTTCTACGAGCAGTACTTC.

This clone was seen a handful of times. The chain recombines TRBV5-1 with TRBJ2-7; 8 nucleotides align to TRBD1. The CDR3 contains 15 residues. The J segment lost 0 bases and the V segment lost 4 bases, leaving 6 bases of the junction unmatched. Germline loops: CDR1 SGHRS, CDR2 YFSETQ. CDR3 nucleotides: TGCGCCAGCAGCCCCCGGGACAGGAGCTCCTACGAGCAGTACTTC. Its translation: CASSPRDRSSYEQYF.

The chain recombines TRBV30 with TRBJ1-6; tentatively, D is TRBD1 (5 bases). This CDR3 spans 14 amino acids. Trimming left V 0 bases short and J 9 bases short, with 12 bases between. In germline, CDR1 is GTSNPN, CDR2 SVGIG (reference sequence). CDR3 loop: CAWSVRGLRSPLHF. CDR3 nucleotides: TGTGCCTGGAGTGTACGGGGGTTACGTTCACCCCTCCACTTT.

This chain joins TRBV11-2 and TRBJ2-3; 11 nucleotides agree with TRBD2. CDR3 length: 18 residues. The V gene's germline CDR1 is SGHAT and CDR2 FQNNGV. V gave up 2 bases and J gave up 2 bases; unmatched junction bases: 9. Here the CDR3 DNA reads TGTGCCAGCAGCTTAAGTATCCTAGCGGGGGGAACCACAGATACGCAGTATTTT. It specifies CASSLSILAGGTTDTQYF.

The chain recombines TRBV6-1 with TRBJ1-5, with no clear D. The CDR3 totals 13 residues. Per germline, CDR1 MNHNS and CDR2 SASEGT. V dropped 1 base and J dropped 4 bases, with 5 bases sitting between them. The CDR3 loop is CASSEEINQPQHF. The CDR3 nucleotides read TGTGCCAGCAGTGAAGAAATTAATCAGCCCCAGCATTTT.

The rearrangement links TRBV7-3 to TRBJ2-3; 7 nucleotides match TRBD2. Looked up from germline, CDR1 is SGHTA and CDR2 is FQGTGA. This CDR3 region has 15 residues. The V and J ends lost 0 bases and 3 bases, in that order; junction bases with no gene match: 3. The CDR3 protein is CASSLTGSGTDTQYF. DNA for the CDR3: TGTGCCAGCAGCTTAACGGGTAGCGGGACAGATACGCAGTATTTT.

The CDR3: CASSSTVPYEQYF. CDR3 nucleotides: TGCGCCAGCTCTTCGACGGTACCCTACGAGCAGTACTTC. The gene calls are TRBV10-2 and TRBJ2-7; no firm D call. V was shortened by 8 bases and J by 2 bases, with 13 bases between the two germline ends. The germline gives CDR1 WSHSY, CDR2 SAAADI. The CDR3 extends over 13 amino acids.

In regard to this clone: Different DNA sequences within this sample yield the same CDR3. This chain links TRBV6-5 with TRBJ2-7; 7 bases are shared with TRBD2. The CDR3 covers 15 residues. CDR1 and CDR2 (germline): MNHEY, SVGAGI. Trimming took 0 bases from V and 1 from J; bases not matched to a gene: 3. The CDR3 spells CASSYSGRGSYEQYF. CDR3 sequence (DNA): TGTGCCAGCAGTTACTCGGGGAGGGGATCCTACGAGCAGTACTTC.

V is TRBV2 and J is TRBJ1-5; D is ambiguous. The germline CDR1 and CDR2 sequences are SNHLY and FYNNEI. The CDR3 loop spans 15 amino acids. Trimming took 3 bases from V and 5 from J, leaving 14 bases between them. The CDR3 loop reads CASSEHTGKDQPQHF. As DNA, the CDR3 is TGTGCCAGCAGTGAGCACACCGGCAAAGATCAGCCCCAGCATTTT.

V usage is TRBV28 and J usage is TRBJ1-1; the D is unclear. Per the germline V gene, CDR1 is MDHEN and CDR2 is SYDVKM. The CDR3 sequence is 12 residues long. Trimming left V 4 bases short and J 1 base short, with 4 bases between. DNA of the CDR3: TGTGCCAGCAGTTCAGGGAACACTGAAGCTTTCTTT. This codes for CASSSGNTEAFF.